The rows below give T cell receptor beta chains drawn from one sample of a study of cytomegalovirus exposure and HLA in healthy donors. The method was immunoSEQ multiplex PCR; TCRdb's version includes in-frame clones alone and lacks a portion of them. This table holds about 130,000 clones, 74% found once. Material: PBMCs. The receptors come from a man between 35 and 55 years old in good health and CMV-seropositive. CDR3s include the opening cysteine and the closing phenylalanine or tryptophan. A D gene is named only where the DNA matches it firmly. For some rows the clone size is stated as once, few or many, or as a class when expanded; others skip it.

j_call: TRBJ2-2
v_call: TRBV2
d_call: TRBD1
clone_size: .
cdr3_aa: CASSDLGQGASGELFF
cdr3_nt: TGTGCCAGCAGTGATCTGGGACAGGGGGCTTCCGGGGAGCTGTTTTTT

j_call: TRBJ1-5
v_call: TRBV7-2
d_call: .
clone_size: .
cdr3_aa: CASRLDGGFGPQHF
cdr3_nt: TGTGCCAGCAGACTCGACGGGGGGTTTGGACCCCAGCATTTT

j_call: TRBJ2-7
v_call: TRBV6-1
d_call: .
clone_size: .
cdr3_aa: CASSESIIYEQYF
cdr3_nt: TGTGCCAGCAGTGAATCTATAATCTACGAGCAGTACTTC

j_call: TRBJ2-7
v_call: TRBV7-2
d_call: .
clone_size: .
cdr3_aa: CASSLRSQRGTPLYEQYF
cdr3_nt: TGTGCCAGCAGCTTACGGAGTCAAAGGGGGACACCTCTCTACGAGCAGTACTTC

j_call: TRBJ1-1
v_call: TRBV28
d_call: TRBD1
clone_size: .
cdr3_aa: CASSPTDRVRNTEAFF
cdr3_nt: TGTGCCAGCAGTCCAACGGACAGGGTGCGGAACACTGAAGCTTTCTTT

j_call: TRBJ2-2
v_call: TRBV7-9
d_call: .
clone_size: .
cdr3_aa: CASSLLAPRSGELFF
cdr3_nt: TGTGCCAGCAGCCTCCTGGCCCCGAGGTCCGGGGAGCTGTTTTTT

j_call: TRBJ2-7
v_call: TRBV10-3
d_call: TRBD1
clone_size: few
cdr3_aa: CATNPDRVGEQYF
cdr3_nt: TGTGCCACCAATCCGGACAGGGTCGGGGAGCAGTACTTC

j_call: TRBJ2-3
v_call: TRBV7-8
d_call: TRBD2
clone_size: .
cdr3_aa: CASSLGGSRTDTQYF
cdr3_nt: TGTGCCAGCAGCTTAGGCGGGAGTAGAACAGATACGCAGTATTTT

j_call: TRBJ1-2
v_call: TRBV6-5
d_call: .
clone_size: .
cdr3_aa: CASSYDSNYGYTF
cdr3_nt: TGTGCCAGCAGTTACGACAGTAACTATGGCTACACCTTC

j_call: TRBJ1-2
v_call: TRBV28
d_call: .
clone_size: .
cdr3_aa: CASSLAVDYGYTF
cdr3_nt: TGTGCCAGCAGTTTAGCAGTGGACTATGGCTACACCTTC

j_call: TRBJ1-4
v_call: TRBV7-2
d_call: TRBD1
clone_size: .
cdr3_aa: CASRRFDRATEKLFF
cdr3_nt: TGTGCCAGCAGACGATTCGACAGGGCTACTGAAAAACTGTTTTTT

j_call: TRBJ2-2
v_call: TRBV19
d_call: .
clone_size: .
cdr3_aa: CASSIVGSVTGELFF
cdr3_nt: TGTGCCAGTAGTATAGTCGGGAGTGTCACCGGGGAGCTGTTTTTT

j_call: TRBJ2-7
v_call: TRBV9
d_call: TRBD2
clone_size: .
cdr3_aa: CASSATPGTTHEQYF
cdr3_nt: TGTGCCAGCAGCGCTACCCCCGGGACTACCCACGAGCAGTACTTC

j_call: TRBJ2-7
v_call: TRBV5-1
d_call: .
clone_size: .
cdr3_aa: CASSLATAIVYEQYF
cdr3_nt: TGCGCCAGCAGCTTGGCTACAGCTATAGTCTACGAGCAGTACTTC

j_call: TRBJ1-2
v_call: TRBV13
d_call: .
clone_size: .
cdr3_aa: CASSFGPTAANYGYTF
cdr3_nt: TGTGCCAGCAGCTTCGGGCCGACAGCAGCTAACTATGGCTACACCTTC

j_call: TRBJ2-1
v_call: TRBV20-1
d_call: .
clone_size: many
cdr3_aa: CSANFNEQFF
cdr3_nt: TGCAGTGCTAACTTCAATGAGCAGTTCTTC

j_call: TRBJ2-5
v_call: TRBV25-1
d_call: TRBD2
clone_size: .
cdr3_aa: CASSEGLAGVETQYF
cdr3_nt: TGTGCCAGCAGTGAAGGACTAGCGGGAGTGGAGACCCAGTACTTC

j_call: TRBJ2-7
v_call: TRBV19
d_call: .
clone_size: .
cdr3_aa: CASSMARDYEQYF
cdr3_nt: TGTGCCAGTAGTATGGCCAGGGACTACGAGCAGTACTTC

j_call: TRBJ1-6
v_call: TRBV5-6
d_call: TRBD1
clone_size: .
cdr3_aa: CASSFPGTGNSPLHF
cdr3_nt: TGTGCCAGCAGCTTCCCCGGGACAGGGAACTCACCCCTCCACTTT

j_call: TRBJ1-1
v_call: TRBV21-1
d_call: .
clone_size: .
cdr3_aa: CASSRRAPEAFF
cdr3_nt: TGTGCCAGCAGCCGGAGGGCCCCTGAAGCTTTCTTT

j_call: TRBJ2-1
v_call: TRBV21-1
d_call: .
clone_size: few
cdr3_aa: CASSTHLIPETSGGASGEQFF
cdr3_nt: TGTGCCAGCAGCACCCATCTTATCCCCGAGACTAGCGGGGGGGCGTCCGGAGAGCAGTTCTTC

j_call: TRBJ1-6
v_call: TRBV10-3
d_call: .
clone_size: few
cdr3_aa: CASSEESGKGSPLHF
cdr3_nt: TGTGCCAGCAGTGAAGAGTCAGGGAAAGGGTCACCCCTCCACTTT

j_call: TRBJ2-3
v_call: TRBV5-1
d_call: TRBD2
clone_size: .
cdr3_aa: CASSLALAGGTDTQYF
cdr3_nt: TGCGCCAGCAGCTTGGCCCTAGCGGGGGGCACAGATACGCAGTATTTT

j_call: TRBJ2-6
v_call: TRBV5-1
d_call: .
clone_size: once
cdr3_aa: CASSFETRTGANVLTF
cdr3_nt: TGCGCCAGCAGCTTCGAGACTCGCACTGGGGCCAACGTCCTGACTTTC

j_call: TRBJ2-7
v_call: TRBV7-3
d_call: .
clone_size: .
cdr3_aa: CASSLMRDPLSPCEQYF
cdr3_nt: TGTGCCAGCAGCTTAATGCGGGACCCCCTTTCCCCTTGCGAGCAGTACTTC

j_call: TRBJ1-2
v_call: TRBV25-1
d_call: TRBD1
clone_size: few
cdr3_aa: CASSEGDRGLVDGYTF
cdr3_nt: TGTGCCAGCAGTGAAGGGGACAGGGGGCTTGTGGATGGCTACACCTTC

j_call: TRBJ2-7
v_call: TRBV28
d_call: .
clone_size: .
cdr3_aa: CASTREGGHEQYF
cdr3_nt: TGTGCCAGCACGCGAGAAGGAGGCCACGAGCAGTACTTC

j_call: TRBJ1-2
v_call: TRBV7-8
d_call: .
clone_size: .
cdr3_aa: CASSLASGQGYGYTF
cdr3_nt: TGTGCCAGCAGCTTAGCGAGTGGGCAAGGCTATGGCTACACCTTC

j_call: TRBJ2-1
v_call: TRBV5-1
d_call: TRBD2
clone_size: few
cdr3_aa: CASSLSWSGSRREQFF
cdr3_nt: TGCGCCAGCAGCTTGTCCTGGAGCGGGAGCCGGAGGGAGCAGTTCTTC

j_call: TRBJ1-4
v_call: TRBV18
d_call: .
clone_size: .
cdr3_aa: CASSRGEKEKLFF
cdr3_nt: TGTGCCAGCTCACGGGGGGAAAAAGAAAAACTGTTTTTT

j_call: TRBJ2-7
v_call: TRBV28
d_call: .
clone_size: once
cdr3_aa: CASSPLYEQYF
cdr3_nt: TGTGCCAGCAGCCCCCTCTACGAGCAGTACTTC

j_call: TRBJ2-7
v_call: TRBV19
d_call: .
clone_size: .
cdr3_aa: CASSPGQSYEQYF
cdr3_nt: TGTGCCAGTAGTCCTGGACAGTCCTACGAGCAGTACTTC

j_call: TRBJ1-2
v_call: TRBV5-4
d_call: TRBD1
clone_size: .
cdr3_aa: CASSVPGQGSGGYTF
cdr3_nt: TGTGCCAGCAGCGTTCCGGGACAGGGTTCGGGAGGCTACACCTTC

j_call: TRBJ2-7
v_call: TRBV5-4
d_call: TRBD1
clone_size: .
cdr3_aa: CASSPRDREYEQYF
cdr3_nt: TGTGCCAGCAGCCCGCGGGACAGGGAATACGAGCAGTACTTC

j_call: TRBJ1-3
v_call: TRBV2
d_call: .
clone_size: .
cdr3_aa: CASSRTPTIPPDTIYF
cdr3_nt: TGTGCCAGCAGTAGAACCCCGACAATCCCCCCAGACACCATATATTTT

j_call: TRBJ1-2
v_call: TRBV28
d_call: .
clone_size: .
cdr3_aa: CASRELRVDYGYTF
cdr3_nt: TGTGCCAGCAGGGAACTCAGGGTTGACTATGGCTACACCTTC

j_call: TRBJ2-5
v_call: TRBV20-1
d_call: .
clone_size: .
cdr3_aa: CSASPETQYF
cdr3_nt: TGCAGTGCGAGCCCCGAGACCCAGTACTTC

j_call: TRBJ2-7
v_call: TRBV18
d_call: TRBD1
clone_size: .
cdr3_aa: CASSPGTVDYEQYF
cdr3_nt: TGTGCCAGCTCACCGGGGACAGTTGACTACGAGCAGTACTTC

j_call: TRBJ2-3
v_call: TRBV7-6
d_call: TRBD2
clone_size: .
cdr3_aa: CASSLFAGGQPSSTDTQYF
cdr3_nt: TGTGCCAGCAGCTTATTTGCGGGGGGCCAACCGAGTAGCACAGATACGCAGTATTTT

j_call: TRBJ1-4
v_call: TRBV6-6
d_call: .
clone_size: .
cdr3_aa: CASTPTDRANEKLFF
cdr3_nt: TGTGCCAGCACCCCAACCGACAGAGCTAATGAAAAACTGTTTTTT

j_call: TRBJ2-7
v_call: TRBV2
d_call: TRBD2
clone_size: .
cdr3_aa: CASSDNTGGEQYF
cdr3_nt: TGTGCCAGCAGTGATAATACGGGGGGCGAGCAGTACTTC

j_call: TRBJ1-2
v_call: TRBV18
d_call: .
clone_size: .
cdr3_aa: CASSPQQANYGYTF
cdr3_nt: TGTGCCAGCTCACCTCAACAGGCTAACTATGGCTACACCTTC

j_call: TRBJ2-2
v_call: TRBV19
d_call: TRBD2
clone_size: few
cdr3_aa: CASSIEQLAANTGELFF
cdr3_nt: TGTGCCAGTAGTATAGAACAACTAGCGGCAAACACCGGGGAGCTGTTTTTT

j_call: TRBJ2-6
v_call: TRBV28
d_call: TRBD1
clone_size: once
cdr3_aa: CASWDSGTGYSGANVLTF
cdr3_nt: TGTGCCAGCTGGGATTCCGGGACAGGGTACTCTGGGGCCAACGTCCTGACTTTC

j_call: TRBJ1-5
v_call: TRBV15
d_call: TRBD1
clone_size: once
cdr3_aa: CATTDRVGQPQHF
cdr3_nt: TGTGCCACCACCGACAGGGTAGGGCAGCCCCAGCATTTT

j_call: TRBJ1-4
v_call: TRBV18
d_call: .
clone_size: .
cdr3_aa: CASSTSPRENEKLFF
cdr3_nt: TGTGCCAGCTCTACCAGTCCCAGGGAAAATGAAAAACTGTTTTTT

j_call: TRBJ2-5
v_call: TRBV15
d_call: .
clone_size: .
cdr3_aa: CATSRVSSTQTQYF
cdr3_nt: TGTGCCACCAGCAGAGTGAGTAGCACCCAGACCCAGTACTTC

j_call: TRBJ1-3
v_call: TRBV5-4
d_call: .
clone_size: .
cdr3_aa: CASSSRLGSGNTIYF
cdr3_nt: TGTGCCAGCTCAAGTAGACTCGGCTCTGGAAACACCATATATTTT

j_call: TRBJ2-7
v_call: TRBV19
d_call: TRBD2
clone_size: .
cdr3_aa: CASQKTSGLSYEQYF
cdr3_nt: TGTGCCAGTCAGAAGACTAGCGGGCTTTCCTACGAGCAGTACTTC

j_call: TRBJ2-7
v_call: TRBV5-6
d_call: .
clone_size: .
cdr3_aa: CASSPPESHLSYEQYF
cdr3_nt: TGTGCCAGCAGCCCCCCGGAGAGTCACCTTTCTTACGAGCAGTACTTC

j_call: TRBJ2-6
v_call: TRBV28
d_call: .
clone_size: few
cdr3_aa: CASSFAPWGLHSGANVLTF
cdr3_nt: TGTGCCAGCAGTTTCGCTCCTTGGGGGCTCCACTCTGGGGCCAACGTCCTGACTTTC

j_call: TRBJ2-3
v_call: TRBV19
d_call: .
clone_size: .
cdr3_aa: CASNAEDTQYF
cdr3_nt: TGTGCCAGTAATGCGGAGGATACGCAGTATTTT

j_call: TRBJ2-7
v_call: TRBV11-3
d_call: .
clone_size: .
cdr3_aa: CASSLTSKDEQYF
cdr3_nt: TGTGCCAGCAGCCTGACTAGTAAAGATGAGCAGTACTTC

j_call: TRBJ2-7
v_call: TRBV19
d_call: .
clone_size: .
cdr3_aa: CASSTRVGEQYF
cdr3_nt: TGTGCCAGTAGTACCAGGGTTGGCGAGCAGTACTTC

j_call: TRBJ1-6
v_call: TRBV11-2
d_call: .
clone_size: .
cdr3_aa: CASSLTPDYNSPLHF
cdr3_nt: TGTGCCAGCAGCTTAACACCAGACTATAATTCACCCCTCCACTTT